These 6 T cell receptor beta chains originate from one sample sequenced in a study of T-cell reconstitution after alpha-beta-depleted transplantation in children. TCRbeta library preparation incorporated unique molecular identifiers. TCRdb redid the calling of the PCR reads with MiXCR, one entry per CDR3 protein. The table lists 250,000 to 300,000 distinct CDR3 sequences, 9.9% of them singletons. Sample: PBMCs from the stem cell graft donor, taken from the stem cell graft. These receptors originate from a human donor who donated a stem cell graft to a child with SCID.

Here the CDR3 DNA reads TGTGCCAGCAGCCCGCGGGACAGGGACGGTTACGAGCAGTACTTC. It translates to CASSPRDRDGYEQYF. This rearrangement joins TRBV3-1 to TRBJ2-7, with 9 bases identical to TRBD1. Germline V gene sequence: CDR1 LGHDT, CDR2 YNNKEL (reference sequence). CDR3 length: 15 amino acids. With V trimmed by 4 bases and J by 4 bases, 8 bases remained unmatched.

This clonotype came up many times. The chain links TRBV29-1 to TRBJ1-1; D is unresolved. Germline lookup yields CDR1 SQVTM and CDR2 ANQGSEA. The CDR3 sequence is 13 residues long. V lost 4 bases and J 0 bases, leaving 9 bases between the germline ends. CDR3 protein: CSVASRLNTEAFF. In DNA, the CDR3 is TGCAGCGTTGCATCCAGACTGAACACTGAAGCTTTCTTT.

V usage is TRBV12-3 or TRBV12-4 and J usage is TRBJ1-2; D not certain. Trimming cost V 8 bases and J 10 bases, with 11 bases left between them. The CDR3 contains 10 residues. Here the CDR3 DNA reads TGTGCCAGCGGGTTGGGGATCTACACCTTC. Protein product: CASGLGIYTF.

The CDR3: CASSTYRGGYTF. As DNA, the CDR3 is TGTGCCAGCAGTACCTACAGGGGTGGCTACACCTTC. The chain couples TRBV6-5 to TRBJ1-2, with 7 bases lining up with TRBD1. The CDR3 length is 12 residues. Germline loops: CDR1 MNHEY, CDR2 SVGAGI. J was trimmed by 7 bases and V by 5 bases; bases with no gene match: 4.

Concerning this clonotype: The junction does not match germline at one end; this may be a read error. DNA for the CDR3: TGTACCAGCAGTGATCCGGGACAGCAAGAGCAGTACTTC. Its protein is CTSSDPGQQEQYF. The genes are TRBV25-1 and TRBJ2-7, with 7 positions matching TRBD1. CDR3 length equals 13 residues. Germline CDR1 MGHDK, CDR2 SYGVNS.

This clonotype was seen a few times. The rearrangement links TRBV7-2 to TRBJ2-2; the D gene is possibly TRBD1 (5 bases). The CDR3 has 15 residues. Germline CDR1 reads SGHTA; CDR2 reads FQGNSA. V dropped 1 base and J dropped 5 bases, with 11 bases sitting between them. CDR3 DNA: TGTGCCAGCAGCTTAGAGGGGTCTGCAACCGGGGAGCTGTTTTTT. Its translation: CASSLEGSATGELFF.